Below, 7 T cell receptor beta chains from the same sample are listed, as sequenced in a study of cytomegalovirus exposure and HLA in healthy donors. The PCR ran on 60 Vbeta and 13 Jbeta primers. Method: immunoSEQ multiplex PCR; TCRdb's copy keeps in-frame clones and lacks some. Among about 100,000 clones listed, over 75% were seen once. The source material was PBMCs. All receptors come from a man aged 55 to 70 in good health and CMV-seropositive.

The CDR3 DNA follows: TGTGCCAGCAGCTTAGGGGCCGGCCGTAAGGAGACCCAGTACTTC. Encoded protein: CASSLGAGRKETQYF. The chain recombines TRBV11-3 with TRBJ2-5; unclear D gene. This CDR3 is built from 15 residues. V lost 1 base, J lost 5 bases, and 14 bases lay in between. Germline V CDR1 and CDR2: SGHNT, YENEEA.

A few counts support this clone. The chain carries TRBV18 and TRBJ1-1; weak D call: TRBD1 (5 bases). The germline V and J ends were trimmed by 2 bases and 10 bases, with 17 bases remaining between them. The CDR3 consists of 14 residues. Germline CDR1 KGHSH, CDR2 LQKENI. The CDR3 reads CASSPGHQGQGAFF. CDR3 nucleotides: TGTGCCAGCTCACCAGGTCATCAGGGCCAGGGAGCTTTCTTT.

This CDR3 reads CASSPRDTQYF. The CDR3, as DNA: TGTGCCAGCAGCCCCCGAGATACGCAGTATTTT. The rearrangement uses TRBV5-5 and TRBJ2-3, with no clear D. The germline gives CDR1 SGHKS, CDR2 YYEKEE (reference sequence). The length of the CDR3 is 11 residues. With 4 bases removed from V and 5 bases from J, the gap between germline ends came to 5 bases.

The CDR3 region is CASSSLTGGGEKLFF. The CDR3 DNA reads as TGCGCCAGCAGCTCGTTGACGGGGGGAGGTGAAAAACTGTTTTTT. The V and J genes are TRBV5-1 and TRBJ1-4; a weak D match, TRBD1 (5 bases). Germline CDR1 and CDR2: SGHRS and YFSETQ. Trimming took 3 bases from V and 7 from J, leaving 16 bases between them. The CDR3 has 15 amino acids.

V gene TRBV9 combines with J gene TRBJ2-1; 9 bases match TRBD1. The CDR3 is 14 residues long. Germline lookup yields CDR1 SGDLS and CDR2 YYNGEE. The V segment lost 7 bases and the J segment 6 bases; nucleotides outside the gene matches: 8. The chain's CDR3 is CASGTGKYGNEQFF. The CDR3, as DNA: TGTGCCAGCGGGACAGGGAAGTATGGCAATGAGCAGTTCTTC. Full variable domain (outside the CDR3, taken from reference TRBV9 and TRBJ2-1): DSGVTQTPKHLITATGQRVTLRCSPRSGDLSVYWYQQSLDQGLQFLIQYYNGEERAKGNILERFSAQQFPDLHSELNLSSLELGDSALYFCASGTGKYGNEQFFGPGTRLTVL.

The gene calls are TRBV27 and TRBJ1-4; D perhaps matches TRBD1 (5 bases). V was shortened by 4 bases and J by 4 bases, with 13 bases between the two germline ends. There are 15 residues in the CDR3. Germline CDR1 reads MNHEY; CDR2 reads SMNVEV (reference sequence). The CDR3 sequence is CASSSQAGGNEKLFF. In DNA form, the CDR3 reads TGTGCCAGCAGTTCACAGGCCGGGGGTAATGAAAAACTGTTTTTT.

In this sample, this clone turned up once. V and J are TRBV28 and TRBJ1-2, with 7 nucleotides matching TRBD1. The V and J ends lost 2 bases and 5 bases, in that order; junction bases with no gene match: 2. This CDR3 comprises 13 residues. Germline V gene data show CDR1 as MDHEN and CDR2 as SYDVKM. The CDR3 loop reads CASSLKGAYGYTF. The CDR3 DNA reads TGTGCCAGCAGTTTAAAGGGGGCTTATGGCTACACCTTC.